These T cell receptor beta chains were read from a single sample in a study of follicular helper T cells after annual influenza vaccination. Assay: immunoSEQ multiplex PCR; the TCRdb copy retains only in-frame clones and omits some. The table shows 8,000 to 13,000 clones, with around four fifths occurring only once. This specimen consisted of CXCR5- memory CD4+ T cells sorted from blood, obtained 7 days after influenza vaccination. These receptors all come from an adult who received the influenza vaccine. Each CDR3 is given without its conserved first and last residue.

J gene	V gene	CDR3 protein
TRBJ2-2	TRBV7-2	ASSLNRGGGELF
TRBJ1-2	TRBV2	ASSGQNYGYT
TRBJ1-2	TRBV27	ASSFGQGDYGYT
TRBJ1-2	TRBV27	ASRPPWDSGGGYT
TRBJ1-3	TRBV4-1	ASSQGRARSGNTIY
TRBJ2-3	TRBV5-1	ASSLGLAGFTDTQY
TRBJ1-2	TRBV6-5	ASSSEGARHAGYT
TRBJ2-1	TRBV5-6	ASSGAGTGTDNEQF
TRBJ2-2	TRBV7-2	ASSHLSAINTGELF
TRBJ2-5	TRBV7-2	ASSGLWRGGLETQY
TRBJ1-6	TRBV6-1	ASRTRTGDNSPLH
TRBJ1-1	TRBV6-5	ASSYSRGFNTEAF
TRBJ2-7	TRBV25-1	ASSGTKVASYEQY
TRBJ2-5	TRBV20-1	SARPQETQY
TRBJ2-5	TRBV18	ASSVTPGTSQETQY
TRBJ2-7	TRBV7-6	ASSLASDYEQY
TRBJ2-3	TRBV7-3	ASSTGLAGGADTQY
TRBJ1-1	TRBV7-9	AATGLNTEAF
TRBJ2-1	TRBV7-9	ASSPRDRYNEQF
TRBJ1-6	TRBV7-2	ASSLSRADHLH
TRBJ2-7	TRBV7-2	ASSSLGVGTANEQY
TRBJ2-2	TRBV28	ASSETGELF
TRBJ2-7	TRBV6-5	ASRNPGYNYEQY
TRBJ2-3	TRBV10-2	ASNWGLASTDTQY
TRBJ1-2	TRBV28	ASSLGGTGASIDGYT
TRBJ2-6	TRBV30	AWSSTRTWTAGANVLT
TRBJ2-5	TRBV27	ASRRQGRQETQY
TRBJ1-6	TRBV9	ASSVYGNQPLH
TRBJ1-6	TRBV30	AWRGQVNSPLH
TRBJ1-3	TRBV28	ASSSPTPSSGNTIY
TRBJ2-1	TRBV28	ASSWTSGGIYNEQF
TRBJ2-3	TRBV5-1	ASSVGVPTDTQY
TRBJ1-5	TRBV7-8	ASSIDRVRGNQPQH
TRBJ2-1	TRBV28	ASTSSGTGGNEQF
TRBJ1-1	TRBV4-1	ASSQGRVNTEAF
TRBJ1-1	TRBV11-2	ASSSPGRGRFTEAF